Shown below are 27 T cell receptor beta chains from a single sample sequenced in a study of OX40 agonist ivuxolimab in advanced cancers. Only in-frame clones appear in the TCRdb table, and some are missing; sequencing was by immunoSEQ multiplex PCR. Altogether tens of thousands of clones are present, roughly nine tenths being singletons, with the ten largest covering around 29%. Sequenced material: CD4+ or CD8+ T cells sorted from blood, taken in a trial of the OX40 agonist ivuxolimab. These receptors were taken from an adult with an advanced solid tumor such as melanoma, head and neck, liver or kidney cancer.

The chain's CDR3 is CASSPQGAYTGELFF. The CDR3 DNA is TGTGCCAGCAGCCCACAGGGGGCTTATACCGGGGAGCTGTTTTTT. This chain connects TRBV6-5 to TRBJ2-2, with 9 positions matching TRBD1. Germline V lookup: CDR1 MNHEY, CDR2 SVGAGI. CDR3 length equals 15 residues. J lost 5 bases, V lost 6 bases, and 7 bases had no gene match.

The chain recombines TRBV29-1 with TRBJ2-7; D remains ambiguous. Trimming removed 2 bases from V and 3 bases from J, with 8 bases in between. The CDR3 consists of 12 residues. Germline CDR1 reads SQVTM; CDR2 reads ANQGSEA. The CDR3 region has the DNA TGCAGCGTTGAACAGGCAGGCTACGAGCAGTACTTC. Translation: CSVEQAGYEQYF.

V gene TRBV9 combines with J gene TRBJ2-7; TRBD1 aligns across 8 bases. V trimming: 3 bases; J trimming: 2 bases; junction bases outside the gene matches: 1. In germline, CDR1 is SGDLS, CDR2 YYNGEE. The CDR3 consists of 13 residues. CDR3 sequence (DNA): TGTGCCAGCAGCGGACAGGGGCCCTACGAGCAGTACTTC. It encodes CASSGQGPYEQYF.

This clone was observed a handful of times. The CDR3 region has the DNA TGCGCCAGCAGCCAAACGGGACAGGGAGGTCAGCCCCAGCATTTT. This gives the protein CASSQTGQGGQPQHF. The chain combines TRBV4-1 with TRBJ1-5; TRBD1 agrees at 9 bases. Trimming at V came to 2 bases and at J to 6 bases, leaving 5 bases not matched to a gene. This CDR3 is 15 amino acids long. Germline V gene sequence: CDR1 MGHRA, CDR2 YSYEKL.

The chain recombines TRBV27 with TRBJ2-7, with TRBD2 matching 8 bases. Looked up from germline, CDR1 is MNHEY and CDR2 is SMNVEV (reference sequence). The CDR3 loop spans 14 amino acids. V dropped 3 bases and J dropped 2; count of bases not matched to a gene: 3. The CDR3 here is CASSFSGNAYEQYF. In DNA form, the CDR3 reads TGTGCCAGCAGTTTTAGCGGGAACGCCTACGAGCAGTACTTC.

This clone has a single count. The chain links TRBV7-8 to TRBJ1-5, with D unclear. V was trimmed by 1 base and J by 3 bases, leaving 13 bases between them. Germline CDR1 reads SGHVS; CDR2 reads FQNEAQ. The CDR3 consists of 16 residues. As DNA, the CDR3 is TGTGCCAGCAGCTTAGGGGTGGTCGGGTCCAATCAGCCCCAGCATTTT. Amino acid sequence: CASSLGVVGSNQPQHF.

The rearrangement joins TRBV29-1 to TRBJ2-2; D is perhaps TRBD2 (5 bases). This CDR3 has 15 amino acids. Germline lookup yields CDR1 SQVTM and CDR2 ANQGSEA. V was clipped by 5 bases and J by 5 bases, with 18 bases between them. CDR3 region: CSVSSAERWTGELFF. CDR3 bases: TGCAGCGTTTCTTCGGCAGAGCGGTGGACCGGGGAGCTGTTTTTT.

The table lists this clone with a few counts. Germline is not matched at one junction end, which may reflect a read error. The rearrangement links TRBV13 to TRBJ2-2, with a weak D call TRBD1 (5 bases). Germline CDR1 reads PRHDT; CDR2 reads FYEKMQ (reference sequence). The CDR3 sequence is 13 residues long. The chain's CDR3 is CASSPGNPGELFF. The CDR3 DNA sequence: TGTGCCAGCAGCCCAGGGAACCCCGGGGAGCTGTTTTTT.

The V and J genes are TRBV5-1 and TRBJ2-2; TRBD1 might be the D (5 bases). V lost 1 base, J lost 7 bases, and 11 bases lay in between. Germline lookup yields CDR1 SGHRS and CDR2 YFSETQ. There are 14 residues in the CDR3. CDR3 in DNA: TGCGCCAGCAGCTTGAAAGGGGCGAACGGGGAGCTGTTTTTT. Encoded protein: CASSLKGANGELFF. Full variable domain (rest looked up from reference TRBV5-1 and TRBJ2-2): KAGVTQTPRYLIKTRGQQVTLSCSPISGHRSVSWYQQTPGQGLQFLFEYFSETQRNKGNFPGRFSGRQFSNSRSEMNVSTLELGDSALYLCASSLKGANGELFFGEGSRLTVL.

In this sample, this clone turned up once. J is TRBJ2-6 and V is TRBV27, with D possibly being TRBD1 or TRBD2 (5 bases each). Germline lookup yields CDR1 MNHEY and CDR2 SMNVEV (reference sequence). Trimming cost V 4 bases and J 0 bases, with 10 bases left between them. This CDR3 has 16 amino acids. CDR3 protein: CASSWGSPSGANVLTF. DNA of the CDR3: TGTGCCAGCAGTTGGGGGTCTCCCTCTGGGGCCAACGTCCTGACTTTC.

The rearrangement joins TRBV4-1 to TRBJ2-7; D is ambiguous. The CDR3 extends over 14 amino acids. The V gene lost 2 bases and the J gene lost 1 base, with 9 bases spanning the gap. In germline, CDR1 is MGHRA, CDR2 YSYEKL. The CDR3 is CASSQLYRSYEQYF. The CDR3 DNA is TGCGCCAGCAGCCAACTTTACAGATCCTACGAGCAGTACTTC.

CDR3 nucleotides: TGTGCCAGCAGTTTTGGAGAAGCTAACACTGAAGCTTTCTTT. Translated, it gives CASSFGEANTEAFF. The genes are TRBV28 and TRBJ1-1; unclear D gene. The CDR3 loop spans 14 amino acids. Germline V lookup: CDR1 MDHEN, CDR2 SYDVKM. Trimming took off 3 bases at V and 2 bases at J, with 10 bases between the two ends.

The rearrangement uses TRBV5-4 and TRBJ1-5; 7 bases line up with TRBD1. V lost 0 bases and J lost 0; bases outside the gene matches: 0. Per germline, CDR1 SGHNT and CDR2 YYREEE (reference sequence). The CDR3 has 15 amino acids. CDR3 region: CASSLGTGSNQPQHF. As DNA, the CDR3 is TGTGCCAGCAGCTTGGGGACAGGTAGCAATCAGCCCCAGCATTTT. Variable domain in full (rest from reference TRBV5-4 and TRBJ1-5): ETGVTQSPTHLIKTRGQQVTLRCSSQSGHNTVSWYQQALGQGPQFIFQYYREEENGRGNFPPRFSGLQFPNYSSELNVNALELDDSALYLCASSLGTGSNQPQHFGDGTRLSIL.

The rearrangement links TRBV10-3 to TRBJ2-7, with D maybe TRBD2 (5 bases). The germline CDR1 and CDR2 sequences are ENHRY and SYGVKD. V shed 6 bases and J shed 6 bases, with 12 bases lying between them. The CDR3 contains 12 residues. The CDR3 coding sequence is TGTGCCATCAGCGGCGACTACCGCGAGCAGTACTTC. It yields the protein CAISGDYREQYF.

The chain has TRBV29-1 and TRBJ2-1; 8 nucleotides match TRBD2. In germline, CDR1 is SQVTM, CDR2 ANQGSEA. J was trimmed by 8 bases and V by 2 bases; bases with no gene match: 5. CDR3 length: 13 residues. CDR3 sequence (DNA): TGCAGCGTTGAAAAGCGGGAGCCGCATGAGCAGTTCTTC. Translated: CSVEKREPHEQFF.

V is TRBV2 and J is TRBJ2-1; D call uncertain. CDR1 SNHLY and CDR2 FYNNEI come from the germline V gene. The V end lost 7 bases, the J end lost 6 bases, and 25 bases lay between the germline ends. The CDR3 contains 17 residues. The CDR3 region has the DNA TGTGCCAGCATCTCGGTAGCAGCCATTCACGCCACCAATGAGCAGTTCTTC. As protein: CASISVAAIHATNEQFF. The full variable domain, its missing parts supplied by reference TRBV2 and TRBJ2-1, is EPEVTQTPSHQVTQMGQEVILRCVPISNHLYFYWYRQILGQKVEFLVSFYNNEISEKSEIFDDQFSVERPDGSNFTLKIRSTKLEDSAMYFCASISVAAIHATNEQFFGPGTRLTVL.

This clone was seen only a few times. This rearrangement joins TRBV5-4 to TRBJ1-1, with D hard to call. Between the trimmed V and J ends, which lost 3 bases and 5 bases, there was a span of 8 bases. Germline CDR1 and CDR2: SGHNT and YYREEE (reference sequence). The CDR3 totals 12 residues. This chain's CDR3 is CASSSVGTEAFF. DNA for the CDR3: TGTGCCAGCAGCTCGGTGGGGACTGAAGCTTTCTTT.

The chain employs TRBV7-9 and TRBJ2-2, with a tentative D call TRBD1 (6 bases). Trimming cost V 5 bases and J 6 bases, with 16 bases left between them. The CDR3 totals 15 residues. Per the germline V gene, CDR1 is SEHNR and CDR2 is FQNEAQ (reference sequence). This CDR3 reads CASSGDAGVSGELFF. CDR3 DNA sequence: TGTGCCAGCAGCGGTGATGCAGGGGTTTCCGGGGAGCTGTTTTTT.

The chain joins TRBV4-1 to TRBJ1-5; the D is unclear. This CDR3 has 13 amino acids. CDR1 and CDR2 (germline): MGHRA, YSYEKL. Trimming took 0 bases from V and 4 from J, leaving 4 bases between them. The CDR3 coding sequence is TGCGCCAGCAGCCAAGACGGGAATCAGCCCCAGCATTTT. Translating it yields CASSQDGNQPQHF.

The chain joins TRBV10-3 to TRBJ2-3; 14 positions agree with TRBD2. Looked up from germline, CDR1 is ENHRY and CDR2 is SYGVKD. Trimming took 5 bases from V and 4 from J; bases not matched to a gene: 5. The CDR3 covers 16 residues. CDR3 in amino acids: CAISPTSGRAPDTQYF. The CDR3 DNA sequence: TGTGCCATCAGTCCGACTAGCGGGAGGGCCCCAGATACGCAGTATTTT.

The chain joins TRBV5-4 to TRBJ2-5; D gene unclear. Germline CDR1 SGHNT, CDR2 YYREEE (reference sequence). V was clipped by 4 bases and J by 3 bases, with 10 bases between them. This CDR3 spans 13 amino acids. CDR3 sequence: CASSPWGKETQYF. The CDR3 nucleotides are TGTGCCAGCAGCCCTTGGGGAAAAGAGACCCAGTACTTC. Combining the CDR3 with reference TRBV5-4 and TRBJ2-5 gives the whole variable domain ETGVTQSPTHLIKTRGQQVTLRCSSQSGHNTVSWYQQALGQGPQFIFQYYREEENGRGNFPPRFSGLQFPNYSSELNVNALELDDSALYLCASSPWGKETQYFGPGTRLLVL.

This chain links TRBV5-1 with TRBJ2-7; 7 positions agree with TRBD2. This CDR3 contains 16 residues. Trimming removed 5 bases from V and 5 bases from J; junction bases left unmatched: 16. The germline gives CDR1 SGHRS, CDR2 YFSETQ. CDR3 DNA sequence: TGCGCCAGCAGATCGGGGTTTGCGGGAGAGTATGACGAGCAGTACTTC. It translates to CASRSGFAGEYDEQYF.

The chain is built from TRBV29-1 and TRBJ1-1; no clear D gene. This CDR3 contains 13 residues. Germline loops: CDR1 SQVTM, CDR2 ANQGSEA. V lost 4 bases and J lost 2, with 11 bases in between. In DNA, the CDR3 is TGCAGCGTTGGCCCGGGGAGTAACACTGAAGCTTTCTTT. Its translation: CSVGPGSNTEAFF.

This chain links TRBV25-1 with TRBJ2-1; a weak D match, TRBD1 (6 bases). The CDR3 covers 14 residues. V dropped 3 bases and J dropped 8 bases, with 14 bases sitting between them. CDR1 is MGHDK and CDR2 is SYGVNS in the germline V gene. The CDR3 bases are TGTGCCAGCAGTGAGACAGGACTTTTTCATGAGCAGTTCTTC. Protein product: CASSETGLFHEQFF.

This clone was detected once. The J gene is TRBJ2-3, the V gene TRBV9; D might be TRBD2 (6 bases). Trimming stripped 0 bases from V and 1 base from J, with 9 bases between. This CDR3 is built from 15 residues. Germline values: CDR1 SGDLS, CDR2 YYNGEE. CDR3 region: CASSVGGVGTDTQYF. DNA of the CDR3: TGTGCCAGCAGCGTAGGGGGGGTAGGCACAGATACGCAGTATTTT.

The chain uses TRBV4-1 and TRBJ2-1, with D possibly matching TRBD1 (6 bases). V was clipped by 1 base and J by 4 bases, with 11 bases between them. Germline CDR1 reads MGHRA; CDR2 reads YSYEKL. This CDR3 has 15 residues. DNA for the CDR3: TGCGCCAGCAGCCAAGTTGCAGGGGCGTACAATGAGCAGTTCTTC. As protein: CASSQVAGAYNEQFF.

V and J are TRBV29-1 and TRBJ1-2; no clear D. The ends were cut back, 5 bases at V and 1 base at J, with 8 bases in the middle. CDR1 and CDR2 from the germline V gene are SQVTM and ANQGSEA. The CDR3 is 12 residues long. CDR3 coding DNA: TGCAGCGTTAGCGGGATTAACTATGGCTACACCTTC. It translates to CSVSGINYGYTF. Together with reference TRBV29-1 and TRBJ1-2, the CDR3 gives the full variable domain: SAVISQKPSRDICQRGTSLTIQCQVDSQVTMMFWYRQQPGQSLTLIATANQGSEATYESGFVIDKFPISRPNLTFSTLTVSNMSPEDSSIYLCSVSGINYGYTFGSGTRLTVV.